The clone carrying this T cell receptor beta chain was recorded a few times. Its antigen is unidentified. This sample was included in a study of CD8+ T cells in alopecia areata. Study outcomes and limitations: Relative to normal scalp, lesional scalp, especially alopecia totalis/universalis, showed higher clonality.

The treatment here: oral pan-JAK inhibitor, 5-10 mg twice daily. From alopecia areata patients, lesional scalp punch biopsies and peripheral blood were collected. Extraction and reverse transcription of RNA yielded cDNA as the sequencing template. TCRdb's table, derived via immunoSEQ multiplex PCR, lists solely in-frame clones and lacks some. Of about 190,000 clones listed, 50% to 60% are singletons. Trimming took off 4 bases at V and 4 bases at J, with 7 bases between the two ends. Germline CDR1 and CDR2: SNHLY and FYNNEI. The CDR3 has 12 amino acids. The chain is built from TRBV2 and TRBJ2-5; D not resolved. The origin of this receptor is a human donor with alopecia areata. The sequenced sample was CD4+ T cells sorted from blood, obtained at week 4, from a patient treated with tofacitinib. The CDR3, as DNA: TGTGCCAGCAGTGGTGATGTAGAGACCCAGTACTTC. Protein: CASSGDVETQYF.